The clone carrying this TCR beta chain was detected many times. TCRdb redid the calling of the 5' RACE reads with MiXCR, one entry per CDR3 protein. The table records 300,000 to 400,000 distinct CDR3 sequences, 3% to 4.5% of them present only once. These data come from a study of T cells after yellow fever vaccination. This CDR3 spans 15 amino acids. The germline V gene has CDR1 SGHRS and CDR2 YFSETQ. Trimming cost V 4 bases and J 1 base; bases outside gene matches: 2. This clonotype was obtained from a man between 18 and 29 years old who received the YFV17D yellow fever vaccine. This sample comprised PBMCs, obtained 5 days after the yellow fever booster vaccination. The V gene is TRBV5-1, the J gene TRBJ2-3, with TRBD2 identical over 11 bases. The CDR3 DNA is TGCGCCAGCAGCCCGACTAGCGGGGGCACAGATACGCAGTATTTT. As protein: CASSPTSGGTDTQYF.